These 31 T cell receptor beta chains were all obtained from the same sample, sequenced in a study of blood T cell repertoires in COVID-19. The assay was immunoSEQ multiplex PCR, and TCRdb's table has in-frame clones only and misses some. The table records 67,000 or so clones, about 86% of them present only once. Sequencing was done on a sample of peripheral blood. These receptors all stem from a man in his 70s with acute or convalescent COVID-19.

V and J are TRBV2 and TRBJ2-2; 8 nucleotides line up with TRBD2. Germline V gene data show CDR1 as SNHLY and CDR2 as FYNNEI. The CDR3 runs 18 residues. V gave up 5 bases and J gave up 2 bases; unmatched junction bases: 13. DNA of the CDR3: TGTGCCAGCAGTTATGGACTAGCAACGCCTGATAACACCGGGGAGCTGTTTTTT. Amino acid sequence: CASSYGLATPDNTGELFF.

The chain combines TRBV6-5 with TRBJ2-1; D gene unclear. The CDR3 has 13 amino acids. V was cut by 6 bases and J by 0 bases, with 6 bases left in between. Germline loops: CDR1 MNHEY, CDR2 SVGAGI. The CDR3 reads CASRTLSYNEQFF. CDR3 bases: TGTGCCAGCAGGACACTCTCCTACAATGAGCAGTTCTTC.

The chain employs TRBV5-1 and TRBJ2-3; tentatively, D is TRBD1 (5 bases). Per the germline V gene, CDR1 is SGHRS and CDR2 is YFSETQ. This CDR3 has 13 residues. Between the trimmed V and J ends, which lost 2 bases and 3 bases, there was a span of 7 bases. Written as DNA, the CDR3 is TGCGCCAGCAGCTTCCAGGGAACAGATACGCAGTATTTT. Protein product: CASSFQGTDTQYF.

V and J are TRBV5-1 and TRBJ2-7; D perhaps matches TRBD2 (5 bases). V was clipped by 0 bases and J by 2 bases, with 12 bases between them. CDR1 is SGHRS, CDR2 YFSETQ, per germline. This CDR3 has 15 residues. The CDR3 here is CASSLGGEATYEQYF. The CDR3, as DNA: TGCGCCAGCAGCTTGGGGGGAGAAGCAACCTACGAGCAGTACTTC.

The gene calls are TRBV5-5 and TRBJ2-7; possible D gene TRBD2, 6 bases. Trimming removed 6 bases from V and 3 bases from J, with 16 bases in between. The length of the CDR3 is 14 residues. Germline V CDR1 and CDR2: SGHKS, YYEKEE (reference sequence). The CDR3: CASTRGTSYYEQYF. CDR3 sequence (DNA): TGTGCCAGCACCCGGGGGACTTCTTACTACGAGCAGTACTTC. Full variable domain (rest looked up from reference TRBV5-5 and TRBJ2-7): DAGVTQSPTHLIKTRGQQVTLRCSPISGHKSVSWYQQVLGQGPQFIFQYYEKEERGRGNFPDRFSARQFPNYSSELNVNALLLGDSALYLCASTRGTSYYEQYFGPGTRLTVT.

Comments on this clone: A junction boundary mismatches the germline segment, possibly from a read error. The gene calls are TRBV20-1 and TRBJ2-7; TRBD2 matches 11 bases. CDR1 DFQATT and CDR2 SNEGSKA come from the germline V gene (reference sequence). CDR3 length: 11 residues. The DNA for the CDR3 is TGCAGTGCTACTTCAGGGACTAGCGGAGGCTTC. It specifies CSATSGTSGGF.

The CDR3 sequence: CASSLSRLAGGYEQYF. The CDR3 bases are TGTGCCAGCAGCCTTTCGAGACTAGCGGGAGGATACGAGCAGTACTTC. The rearrangement joins TRBV5-6 to TRBJ2-7; TRBD2 matches 13 bases. The CDR3 spans 16 residues. V shed 4 bases and J 4 bases; nucleotides not matched to a gene: 8. The germline gives CDR1 SGHDT, CDR2 YYEEEE.

The rearrangement joins TRBV9 to TRBJ1-1; TRBD1 matches at 8 bases. Per germline, CDR1 SGDLS and CDR2 YYNGEE. This CDR3 is built from 12 residues. Trimming cost V 5 bases and J 5 bases; bases outside gene matches: 2. In DNA, the CDR3 is TGTGCCAGCAGTCGACAGGGGACTGAAGCTTTCTTT. It encodes CASSRQGTEAFF. The full variable domain, with the rest looked up from reference TRBV9 and TRBJ1-1, is DSGVTQTPKHLITATGQRVTLRCSPRSGDLSVYWYQQSLDQGLQFLIQYYNGEERAKGNILERFSAQQFPDLHSELNLSSLELGDSALYFCASSRQGTEAFFGQGTRLTVV.

This sequence joins TRBV7-3 and TRBJ2-3, with a possible D match to TRBD2 (5 bases). Germline-derived CDR1 and CDR2 are SGHTA and FQGTGA. The CDR3 consists of 15 residues. The V end was cut by 0 bases, the J end by 3 bases, with 10 bases between. The chain's CDR3 is CASSLTGSETDTQYF. In nucleotides, the CDR3 is TGTGCCAGCAGCTTAACAGGGAGTGAGACAGATACGCAGTATTTT.

The J gene is TRBJ2-3, the V gene TRBV27; 9 bases line up with TRBD1. CDR1 is MNHEY, CDR2 SMNVEV, per germline (reference sequence). CDR3 length: 14 amino acids. V gave up 3 bases and J gave up 9 bases; unmatched junction bases: 7. CDR3 region: CASSFGYGTGTQYF. The CDR3 region has the DNA TGTGCCAGCAGTTTTGGGTACGGGACAGGGACGCAGTATTTT.

The J gene is TRBJ2-3, the V gene TRBV11-3, with TRBD2 matching over 11 bases. V gave up 5 bases and J gave up 6 bases; unmatched junction bases: 7. The germline CDR1 and CDR2 sequences are SGHNT and YENEEA. The CDR3 is 15 amino acids. CDR3 bases: TGTGCCAGCAGCCCCGGGACTAGCGGTTTGGATACGCAGTATTTT. This translates into CASSPGTSGLDTQYF.

This clone was seen more than once but under ten times. The chain employs TRBV11-2 and TRBJ1-3; no firm D call. V lost 7 bases and J 0 bases, leaving 16 bases between the germline ends. CDR1 is SGHAT, CDR2 FQNNGV, per germline. This CDR3 is 16 amino acids long. The CDR3 coding sequence is TGTGCCAGCACCAACCGTCCCCAGGTCTCTGGAAACACCATATATTTT. It is translated as CASTNRPQVSGNTIYF.

This clone was counted between two and nine times. The V call is TRBV27, the J call TRBJ2-7; TRBD2 matches at 7 bases. Germline V gene data show CDR1 as MNHEY and CDR2 as SMNVEV (reference sequence). With V trimmed by 0 bases and J by 3 bases, 17 bases remained unmatched. This CDR3 has 19 amino acids. The CDR3 DNA follows: TGTGCCAGCAGTTTATCTTCTCCTGGACTAGTGAGTCTTCGCTACGAGCAGTACTTC. Its protein product is CASSLSSPGLVSLRYEQYF.

The chain uses TRBV7-3 and TRBJ2-5; 11 bases fit TRBD2. Germline V gives CDR1 SGHTA, CDR2 FQGTGA. The ends lost 2 bases at V and 4 bases at J; junction bases unmatched: 3. This CDR3 is 15 amino acids long. The CDR3 loop reads CASSLLAGGAETQYF. Written as DNA, the CDR3 is TGTGCCAGCAGCTTACTAGCGGGAGGTGCAGAGACCCAGTACTTC.

The chain links TRBV10-3 to TRBJ2-7; 11 bases map to TRBD1. The junction had 4 bases not matched to a gene; V was cut back by 0 bases and J by 3 bases. The V gene's germline CDR1 is ENHRY and CDR2 SYGVKD. The CDR3 contains 16 residues. The DNA of the CDR3 is TGTGCCATCAGTGAGTCAGGGACAGGGGGGATCTACGAGCAGTACTTC. Translating gives CAISESGTGGIYEQYF.

This clone was picked up a small number of times. The chain recombines TRBV10-1 with TRBJ2-5; maybe TRBD2 (5 bases). The germline CDR1 and CDR2 sequences are WNHNN and SYGVQD (reference sequence). The CDR3 loop spans 14 amino acids. Trimming took off 4 bases at V and 2 bases at J, with 11 bases between the two ends. CDR3 loop: CASSGASTQETQYF. The CDR3, as DNA: TGCGCCAGCAGTGGAGCTAGCACACAAGAGACCCAGTACTTC.

The V gene is TRBV30, the J gene TRBJ2-7, with D possibly matching TRBD2 (5 bases). Trimming stripped 1 base from V and 5 bases from J, with 9 bases between. Germline V gene data show CDR1 as GTSNPN and CDR2 as SVGIG (reference sequence). This CDR3 contains 12 residues. The CDR3 DNA sequence: TGTGCCTGGAGTGAAACTAGGGACGAGCAGTACTTC. Its protein product is CAWSETRDEQYF.

The chain couples TRBV16 to TRBJ2-1; 9 bases map to TRBD2. V was pared by 2 bases and J by 4 bases, with 12 bases of the junction left unmatched. This CDR3 contains 18 residues. The germline V gene encodes CDR1 KGHSY and CDR2 FQNENV. DNA of the CDR3: TGTGCCAGCAGCCAAATAGCGGGAGCTCATCAGGGTTACAATGAGCAGTTCTTC. Encoded protein: CASSQIAGAHQGYNEQFF.

This chain joins TRBV6-2 or TRBV6-3 and TRBJ1-5; tentative D call: TRBD1 (6 bases). Germline CDR1 is MNHEY and CDR2 is SVGEGT. Between the trimmed V and J ends, which lost 6 bases and 6 bases, there was a span of 15 bases. This CDR3 has 14 residues. CDR3 amino acids: CASSPQGLGQPQHF. CDR3 in DNA: TGTGCCAGCAGCCCACAGGGTCTCGGTCAGCCCCAGCATTTT.

This clone has more than one count but fewer than ten. This chain uses TRBV4-3 with TRBJ2-3, with TRBD2 matching over 11 bases. The CDR3 sequence is 17 residues long. Germline CDR1 and CDR2: LGHNA and YSLEER. The V and J ends lost 0 bases and 5 bases, in that order; junction bases with no gene match: 7. The CDR3 DNA reads as TGCGCCAGCAGCCAAGATCACGGGACTAGCGGAGGAGATACGCAGTATTTT. It yields the protein CASSQDHGTSGGDTQYF.

This clone showed up just a few times. The chain joins TRBV10-1 to TRBJ1-2; weak D call: TRBD1 (5 bases). Germline loops: CDR1 WNHNN, CDR2 SYGVQD (reference sequence). Trimming left V 6 bases short and J 7 bases short, with 12 bases between. The CDR3 is 12 residues long. CDR3 in DNA: TGCGCCAGCAGGGACACCGGACCTGGCTACACCTTC. Encoded protein: CASRDTGPGYTF.

The V gene is TRBV29-1, the J gene TRBJ2-2; 7 bases are shared with TRBD1. Unmatched junction bases numbered 5, after V lost 7 bases and J lost 6 bases. The CDR3 totals 12 residues. Germline CDR1 SQVTM, CDR2 ANQGSEA. CDR3 protein: CSGQGRSGELFF. The DNA of the CDR3 is TGCAGCGGACAGGGAAGATCCGGGGAGCTGTTTTTT.

The genes are TRBV9 and TRBJ2-1, with 10 nucleotides matching TRBD2. Losses at the gene ends were 2 bases for V and 7 bases for J; bases not matched to a gene: 12. The CDR3 is 17 amino acids. CDR1 and CDR2 from the germline V gene are SGDLS and YYNGEE. The CDR3, as DNA: TGTGCCAGCAGCGTTAATAGCGGGAGGCAGGGGAGAAATGAGCAGTTCTTC. Translation gives CASSVNSGRQGRNEQFF. The variable domain in full, completed from reference TRBV9 and TRBJ2-1, reads DSGVTQTPKHLITATGQRVTLRCSPRSGDLSVYWYQQSLDQGLQFLIQYYNGEERAKGNILERFSAQQFPDLHSELNLSSLELGDSALYFCASSVNSGRQGRNEQFFGPGTRLTVL.

The V call is TRBV24-1, the J call TRBJ2-3; a possible D gene is TRBD1 (6 bases). Between the trimmed V and J ends, which lost 9 bases and 11 bases, there was a span of 20 bases. Germline assignment: CDR1 KGHDR and CDR2 SFDVKD. The CDR3 extends over 13 amino acids. The DNA of the CDR3 is TGTGCCACCGGGGGCGGCGGACAATCAGAGCAGTATTTT. It encodes CATGGGGQSEQYF.

The chain carries TRBV18 and TRBJ2-7, with TRBD2 identical over 13 bases. Germline V CDR1 and CDR2: KGHSH, LQKENI. V was pared by 6 bases and J by 0 bases, with 11 bases of the junction left unmatched. The CDR3 extends over 18 amino acids. CDR3: CASSLGTSGTPVSYEQYF. The DNA of the CDR3 is TGTGCCAGCTCCCTAGGGACTAGCGGGACGCCTGTCTCCTACGAGCAGTACTTC.

Only a few counts were recorded for this clone. The rearrangement uses TRBV18 and TRBJ1-5; no definite D call. Germline V gene lookup returns CDR1 KGHSH and CDR2 LQKENI. V was trimmed by 3 bases and J by 3 bases, leaving 3 bases between them. This CDR3 region has 12 residues. CDR3 nucleotide sequence: TGTGCCAGCTCACCTTACAATCAGCCCCAGCATTTT. Translated, it gives CASSPYNQPQHF.

The count of this clone is one. CDR3 amino acids: CASSHLSRDRVGTQYF. CDR3 DNA: TGTGCCAGCAGCCACTTATCGCGGGACAGGGTGGGGACCCAGTACTTC. The genes are TRBV4-2 and TRBJ2-5; 9 bases map to TRBD1. The CDR3 runs to 16 residues. V shed 3 bases, J shed 7 bases, and the junction held 12 bases outside the gene matches. Germline V lookup: CDR1 LGHNA, CDR2 YNFKEQ.

This clone is a singleton in its sample. At one end the junction does not follow the germline gene, possibly because of a read error. As DNA, the CDR3 is TGTGCCAGCAGTTTGAGGCGGGACTTTCCGGACTTC. This gives the protein CASSLRRDFPDF. V gene TRBV12-3 or TRBV12-4 combines with J gene TRBJ2-4, with a weak D call TRBD2 (6 bases). The CDR3 is made up of 12 amino acids.

V is TRBV6-2 or TRBV6-3 and J is TRBJ1-4; 7 nucleotides agree with TRBD1. Germline V gene sequence: CDR1 MNHEY, CDR2 SVGEGT. With V trimmed by 5 bases and J by 3 bases, 6 bases remained unmatched. This CDR3 contains 15 residues. In nucleotides, the CDR3 is TGTGCCAGCAGTATCCGACAGGGTCCTAATGAAAAACTGTTTTTT. This sequence encodes CASSIRQGPNEKLFF.

The chain carries TRBV5-1 and TRBJ1-2, with D possibly TRBD1 on 5 matching bases. Germline V gene data show CDR1 as SGHRS and CDR2 as YFSETQ. The ends were cut back, 2 bases at V and 3 bases at J, with 14 bases in the middle. The CDR3 is 15 amino acids. The DNA for the CDR3 is TGCGCCAGCAGCTTAATTAGGGGTGAGGACTATGGCTACACCTTC. Its protein is CASSLIRGEDYGYTF.

This clone occurred a few times. The rearrangement links TRBV28 to TRBJ1-5; no clear D gene. Germline V gene sequence: CDR1 MDHEN, CDR2 SYDVKM. The V and J ends lost 2 bases and 2 bases respectively, with 7 bases between them. The CDR3 is 14 amino acids. The CDR3 sequence is CASSLLSGNQPQHF. The CDR3 nucleotides are TGTGCCAGCAGTTTACTCTCTGGCAATCAGCCCCAGCATTTT.